These 27 T cell receptor beta chains were all obtained from the same sample, sequenced in a study of OX40 agonist ivuxolimab in advanced cancers. Clones were sequenced by immunoSEQ multiplex PCR, and TCRdb holds only the in-frame ones, with some missing. Of approximately 73,000 clones listed, more than 80% are singletons. Specimen: CD4+ or CD8+ T cells sorted from blood, collected in a trial of the OX40 agonist ivuxolimab. The receptors shown here come from an adult with an advanced solid tumor such as melanoma, head and neck, liver or kidney cancer.

This chain links TRBV6-1 with TRBJ2-7; D is possibly TRBD1 or TRBD2 (5 bases each). The length of the CDR3 is 14 residues. The germline V gene has CDR1 MNHNS and CDR2 SASEGT. V lost 3 bases, J lost 8 bases, and 17 bases lay in between. The CDR3 sequence is CASSETGTLDQQYF. CDR3 nucleotides: TGTGCCAGCAGTGAGACCGGGACCCTAGACCAGCAGTACTTC.

The rearrangement links TRBV5-1 to TRBJ2-5; the match to TRBD2 covers 7 bases. J was trimmed by 5 bases and V by 4 bases; bases with no gene match: 8. The V gene's germline CDR1 is SGHRS and CDR2 YFSETQ. There are 14 residues in the CDR3. The CDR3 DNA follows: TGCGCCAGCAGCCCGGGTGGGGGGGATGAGACCCAGTACTTC. Translation gives CASSPGGGDETQYF.

The chain recombines TRBV10-3 with TRBJ1-1, with D possibly matching TRBD1 (6 bases). The germline CDR1 and CDR2 sequences are ENHRY and SYGVKD. V shed 6 bases and J shed 2 bases, with 16 bases lying between them. The CDR3 extends over 15 amino acids. In DNA form, the CDR3 reads TGTGCCATCAGGACAGGAGCCGGATTTAACACTGAAGCTTTCTTT. Encoded protein: CAIRTGAGFNTEAFF.

The rearrangement uses TRBV29-1 and TRBJ1-2; D is uncertain. Germline lookup yields CDR1 SQVTM and CDR2 ANQGSEA. The ends were cut back, 5 bases at V and 2 bases at J, with 9 bases in the middle. The CDR3 sequence is 12 residues long. This CDR3 is CSVPRSNYGYTF. The CDR3 coding sequence is TGCAGCGTTCCGCGGAGCAACTATGGCTACACCTTC.

This clone was observed a few times. This rearrangement joins TRBV7-2 to TRBJ2-6; D is possibly TRBD1 (5 bases). V was trimmed by 1 base and J by 4 bases, leaving 17 bases between them. The CDR3 totals 18 residues. Looked up from germline, CDR1 is SGHTA and CDR2 is FQGNSA. The CDR3 region is CASSLDPNPGSGANVLTF. The CDR3 nucleotides read TGTGCCAGCAGCTTAGACCCCAACCCAGGGTCCGGGGCCAACGTCCTGACTTTC.

J is TRBJ2-7 and V is TRBV29-1; 9 bases align to TRBD1. Trimming cost V 1 base and J 4 bases; bases outside gene matches: 5. The germline V gene encodes CDR1 SQVTM and CDR2 ANQGSEA. This CDR3 comprises 14 residues. In DNA, the CDR3 is TGCAGCGTTGAAGGGACAGGGGAAGGATACGAGCAGTACTTC. Amino acids: CSVEGTGEGYEQYF.

This clone was recorded only once. This chain joins TRBV18 and TRBJ2-5, with D possibly TRBD2 on 5 matching bases. Germline V gene lookup returns CDR1 KGHSH and CDR2 LQKENI. The CDR3 consists of 13 residues. Trimming took off 5 bases at V and 4 bases at J, with 11 bases between the two ends. CDR3 bases: TGTGCCAGCTCAAGGAGCGGCCGAGAGACCCAGTACTTC. This codes for CASSRSGRETQYF.

The rearrangement uses TRBV6-1 and TRBJ2-7, with no clear D. The germline V and J ends were trimmed by 7 bases and 4 bases, with 8 bases remaining between them. CDR1 and CDR2 (germline): MNHNS, SASEGT. This CDR3 contains 11 residues. As DNA, the CDR3 is TGTGCCAGCAATTTGGGTTACGAGCAGTACTTC. This codes for CASNLGYEQYF.

The chain joins TRBV6-5 to TRBJ1-2; no definite D call. V lost 5 bases, J lost 4 bases, and 17 bases lay in between. Germline-derived CDR1 and CDR2 are MNHEY and SVGAGI. The CDR3 contains 15 residues. The CDR3 DNA follows: TGTGCCAGCAGTCCCAGACCTACGTTCGGCTATGGCTACACCTTC. It yields the protein CASSPRPTFGYGYTF.

CDR3 nucleotide sequence: TGTGCCAGCAGAGAGGAGGGGGTCGGCTCACCCCTCCACTTT. Amino acids: CASREEGVGSPLHF. V gene TRBV6-5 combines with J gene TRBJ1-6, with TRBD1 as a possible D gene (6 bases). The CDR3 is 14 amino acids. V was trimmed by 6 bases and J by 10 bases, leaving 16 bases between them. Germline lookup yields CDR1 MNHEY and CDR2 SVGAGI.

The chain uses TRBV5-1 and TRBJ1-4; TRBD1 matches 8 bases. Germline V gene sequence: CDR1 SGHRS, CDR2 YFSETQ. With V trimmed by 5 bases and J by 5 bases, 8 bases remained unmatched. This CDR3 is 15 amino acids long. CDR3 sequence: CASRSGQGWNEKLFF. The CDR3 nucleotides are TGCGCCAGCAGATCCGGACAGGGTTGGAATGAAAAACTGTTTTTT.

The chain links TRBV18 to TRBJ2-7, with TRBD1 as a possible D gene (5 bases). V was trimmed by 0 bases and J by 6 bases, leaving 15 bases between them. The CDR3 has 15 amino acids. Germline lookup yields CDR1 KGHSH and CDR2 LQKENI. The CDR3 protein is CASSPPTSQGLEQYF. DNA for the CDR3: TGTGCCAGCTCACCACCGACTTCCCAGGGCCTCGAGCAGTACTTC.

The gene calls are TRBV21-1 and TRBJ2-3; whether TRBD1, the table's D call, matches the DNA was not checked. TRBV21-1 is labeled a pseudogene. This CDR3 has 15 amino acids. This CDR3 is CASSKNITGKDTQYF. The CDR3 nucleotides are TGTGCCAGCAGCAAAAACATAACAGGGAAAGATACGCAGTATTTT.

The rearrangement links TRBV9 to TRBJ2-3, with unresolved D. This CDR3 has 14 amino acids. The V gene's germline CDR1 is SGDLS and CDR2 YYNGEE. V dropped 4 bases and J dropped 0 bases, with 9 bases sitting between them. CDR3 DNA: TGTGCCAGCAGCACCGGACCAAGCACAGATACGCAGTATTTT. It encodes CASSTGPSTDTQYF.

The V and J genes are TRBV6-1 and TRBJ1-3; TRBD1 might be the D (6 bases). V was cut by 3 bases and J by 2 bases, with 11 bases left in between. This CDR3 has 15 residues. Germline-derived CDR1 and CDR2 are MNHNS and SASEGT. CDR3 coding DNA: TGTGCCAGCAGTGACCGGGGGGGGCCTGGAAACACCATATATTTT. Translating gives CASSDRGGPGNTIYF.

CDR3 residues: CAISRTDTNEKLFF. CDR3 nucleotide sequence: TGTGCCATCAGCAGGACAGATACTAATGAAAAACTGTTTTTT. This chain joins TRBV10-3 and TRBJ1-4; D may be TRBD1 (6 bases). V was cut by 6 bases and J by 2 bases, with 10 bases left in between. CDR1 is ENHRY and CDR2 is SYGVKD in the germline V gene. This CDR3 has 14 amino acids.

The chain couples TRBV9 to TRBJ2-2; possibly TRBD1 for D (6 bases). The CDR3 contains 15 residues. The germline CDR1 and CDR2 sequences are SGDLS and YYNGEE. Between the trimmed V and J ends, which lost 0 bases and 4 bases, there was a span of 10 bases. The CDR3 loop reads CASSVVGAGTGELFF. The CDR3 DNA is TGTGCCAGCAGCGTAGTGGGGGCTGGCACCGGGGAGCTGTTTTTT.

This chain uses TRBV5-4 with TRBJ1-1, with 8 nucleotides matching TRBD1. The CDR3 has 13 amino acids. Germline CDR1 reads SGHNT; CDR2 reads YYREEE (reference sequence). V lost 3 bases and J lost 5; bases outside the gene matches: 3. In DNA form, the CDR3 reads TGTGCCAGCAGCTCCTACAGGGGGACTGAAGCTTTCTTT. It encodes CASSSYRGTEAFF.

The genes are TRBV5-1 and TRBJ2-3, with D maybe TRBD1 (5 bases). Trimming left V 2 bases short and J 0 bases short, with 7 bases between. The germline V gene has CDR1 SGHRS and CDR2 YFSETQ. The CDR3 runs 14 residues. As DNA, the CDR3 is TGCGCCAGCAGCTTAGGGGCGAGCACAGATACGCAGTATTTT. Its translation is CASSLGASTDTQYF.

Only a few counts were recorded for this clone. The rearrangement joins TRBV11-1 to TRBJ2-1, with 10 bases fitting TRBD2. CDR3 length: 14 residues. The V segment lost 5 bases and the J segment 8 bases; nucleotides outside the gene matches: 6. The germline V gene has CDR1 SGHAT and CDR2 FQDESV (reference sequence). Written as DNA, the CDR3 is TGTGCCAGCAGCGTTGGGACTAGCGCCCATGAGCAGTTCTTC. This codes for CASSVGTSAHEQFF.

The chain couples TRBV28 to TRBJ1-1; 7 bases match TRBD1. The junction had 7 bases not matched to a gene; V was cut back by 6 bases and J by 3 bases. This CDR3 comprises 14 residues. Germline loops: CDR1 MDHEN, CDR2 SYDVKM. CDR3: CASRDDRVDTEAFF. The DNA for the CDR3 is TGTGCCAGCAGGGATGACAGGGTGGACACTGAAGCTTTCTTT.

The chain combines TRBV6-5 with TRBJ2-7; 12 bases are a match to TRBD2. The germline V gene encodes CDR1 MNHEY and CDR2 SVGAGI. The CDR3 length is 15 residues. J gave up 6 bases and V 5 bases, and 8 bases lay outside the gene matches. The CDR3 is CASSALAGGRLEQYF. The CDR3 region has the DNA TGTGCCAGCAGTGCCCTAGCGGGGGGGCGCCTCGAGCAGTACTTC.

The J gene is TRBJ2-5, the V gene TRBV7-2; D call uncertain. Germline loops: CDR1 SGHTA, CDR2 FQGNSA. V was pared by 3 bases and J by 5 bases, with 10 bases between. This CDR3 contains 13 residues. The chain's CDR3 is CASSLYPGETQYF. CDR3 nucleotides: TGTGCCAGCAGCTTGTACCCTGGGGAGACCCAGTACTTC.

The chain recombines TRBV28 with TRBJ1-5, with D unclear. This CDR3 is 14 amino acids long. The germline gives CDR1 MDHEN, CDR2 SYDVKM. Between the trimmed V and J ends, which lost 5 bases and 6 bases, there was a span of 14 bases. In nucleotides, the CDR3 is TGTGCCAGCAGTCCTCATGGAGAAAGTCAGCCCCAGCATTTT. This encodes CASSPHGESQPQHF.

This clone was seen more than once but under ten times. The chain carries TRBV27 and TRBJ2-1, with a tentative D call TRBD2 (5 bases). Germline V lookup: CDR1 MNHEY, CDR2 SMNVEV (reference sequence). The CDR3 spans 15 residues. V was shortened by 2 bases and J by 6 bases, with 14 bases between the two germline ends. The CDR3 spells CASSLTHPRVNEQFF. CDR3 sequence (DNA): TGTGCCAGCAGTTTAACACACCCGAGGGTCAATGAGCAGTTCTTC.

Here the CDR3 reads CASRGGQSEAFF. In DNA form, the CDR3 reads TGTGCCAGCAGGGGAGGACAGTCTGAAGCTTTCTTT. The chain links TRBV6-5 to TRBJ1-1; D is possibly TRBD1 (6 bases). CDR3 size: 12 residues. Germline-derived CDR1 and CDR2 are MNHEY and SVGAGI. Trimming removed 6 bases from V and 6 bases from J, with 11 bases in between.

The chain carries TRBV30 and TRBJ1-1; D unresolved. V dropped 3 bases and J dropped 0 bases, with 5 bases sitting between them. Germline V CDR1 and CDR2: GTSNPN, SVGIG (reference sequence). CDR3 length: 12 amino acids. DNA of the CDR3: TGTGCCTGGAGACCCCTGAACACTGAAGCTTTCTTT. It codes for CAWRPLNTEAFF.